The TCR beta chain described here comes from a study of Ad26.COV2.S vaccination and SARS-CoV-2 variants. Comments on this clone: Its antigen is unknown.

From germline, CDR1 is SGHRS and CDR2 YFSETQ. CDR3 length: 16 amino acids. V was cut by 4 bases and J by 6 bases, with 21 bases left in between. This sample's treatment: about 20 received Ad26.COV2.S at low or high dose, single or two shots; roughly 5 received placebo; per-sample allocation not given. Following the first vaccine or placebo injection, samples were taken on day 63. Boston provided a donor who was an adult aged 18-55 years. The data were produced by immunoSEQ multiplex PCR, yet TCRdb's version contains in-frame clones alone and is incomplete. In the table there are about 480,000 clones, 87% of which are singletons. General study findings and limits: After vaccination, reports described spike-specific CD8+ and CD4+ T cell responses as showing substantial breadth.

This specimen consisted of peripheral blood, obtained in a trial of Ad26.COV2.S vaccine versus placebo. This receptor was obtained from a person aged 18-65 years who received the Ad26.COV2.S COVID-19 vaccine or a placebo. The chain recombines TRBV5-1 with TRBJ2-3; the D gene is possibly TRBD1 (5 bases). This CDR3 reads CASSLGGSQGSDTQYF. The CDR3 coding sequence is TGCGCCAGCAGCCTAGGTGGTTCGCAGGGCAGTGATACGCAGTATTTT.